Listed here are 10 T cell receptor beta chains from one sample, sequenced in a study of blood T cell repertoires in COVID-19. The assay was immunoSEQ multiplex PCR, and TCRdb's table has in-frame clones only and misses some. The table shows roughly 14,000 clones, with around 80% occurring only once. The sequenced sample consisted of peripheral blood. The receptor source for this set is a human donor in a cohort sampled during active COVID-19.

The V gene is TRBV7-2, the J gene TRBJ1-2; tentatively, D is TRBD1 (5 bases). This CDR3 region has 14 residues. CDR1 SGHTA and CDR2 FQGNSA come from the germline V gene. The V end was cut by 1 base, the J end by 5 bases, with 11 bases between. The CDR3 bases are TGTGCCAGCAGCTTAGGGGTCAGGGAATATGGCTACACCTTC. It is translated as CASSLGVREYGYTF.

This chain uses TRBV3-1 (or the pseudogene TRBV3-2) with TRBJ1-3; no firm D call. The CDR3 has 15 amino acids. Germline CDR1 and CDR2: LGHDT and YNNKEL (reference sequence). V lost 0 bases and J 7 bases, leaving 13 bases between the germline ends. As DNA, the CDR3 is TGTGCCAGCAGCCAAGATGGCGGATTGCGGAACACCATATATTTT. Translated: CASSQDGGLRNTIYF.

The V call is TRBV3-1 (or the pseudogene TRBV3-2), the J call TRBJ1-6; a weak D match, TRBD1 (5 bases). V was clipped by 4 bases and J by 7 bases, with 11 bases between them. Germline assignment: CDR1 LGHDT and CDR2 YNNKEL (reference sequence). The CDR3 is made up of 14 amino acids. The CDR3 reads CASSLETANSPLHF. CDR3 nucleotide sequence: TGTGCCAGCAGCCTCGAGACAGCCAATTCACCCCTCCACTTT.

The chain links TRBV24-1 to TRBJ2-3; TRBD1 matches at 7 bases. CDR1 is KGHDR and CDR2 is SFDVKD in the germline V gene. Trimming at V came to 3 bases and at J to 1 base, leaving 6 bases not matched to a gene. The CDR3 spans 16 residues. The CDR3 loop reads CATSDTTGRGTDTQYF. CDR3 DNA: TGTGCCACCAGTGATACGACAGGGCGAGGCACAGATACGCAGTATTTT.

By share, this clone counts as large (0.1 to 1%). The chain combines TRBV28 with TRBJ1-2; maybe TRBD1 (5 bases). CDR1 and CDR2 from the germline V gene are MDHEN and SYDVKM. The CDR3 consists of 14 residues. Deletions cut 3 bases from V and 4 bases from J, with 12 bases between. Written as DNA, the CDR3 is TGTGCCAGCAGTTTTGGGGCGGTAGGCTATGGCTACACCTTC. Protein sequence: CASSFGAVGYGYTF.

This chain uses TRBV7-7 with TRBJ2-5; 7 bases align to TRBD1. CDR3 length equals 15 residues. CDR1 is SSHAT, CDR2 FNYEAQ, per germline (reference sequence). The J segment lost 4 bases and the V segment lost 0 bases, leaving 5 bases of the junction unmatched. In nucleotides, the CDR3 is TGTGCCAGCAGCTTAGCTGAGACAGGGCTAGAGACCCAGTACTTC. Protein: CASSLAETGLETQYF.

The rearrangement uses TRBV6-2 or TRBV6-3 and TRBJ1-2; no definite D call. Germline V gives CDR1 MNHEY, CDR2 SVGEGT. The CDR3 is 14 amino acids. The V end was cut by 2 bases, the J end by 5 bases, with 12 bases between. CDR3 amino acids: CASSYPGKLYGYTF. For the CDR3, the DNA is TGTGCCAGCAGTTACCCGGGAAAATTATATGGCTACACCTTC.

CDR3 region: CASSLRQAGGRSYF. CDR3 sequence (DNA): TGTGCCAGCAGTTTACGACAAGCCGGAGGGCGTTCGTACTTC. This rearrangement joins TRBV28 to TRBJ2-4, with D tentatively TRBD2 (6 bases). CDR3 length: 14 residues. The germline gives CDR1 MDHEN, CDR2 SYDVKM. V was pared by 2 bases and J by 15 bases, with 20 bases between.

CDR3 sequence reads: CASSLVQSGANVLTF. The CDR3 DNA follows: TGTGCCAGCAGCTTAGTACAGTCTGGGGCCAACGTCCTGACTTTC. The chain carries TRBV13 and TRBJ2-6; no clear D gene. From germline, CDR1 is PRHDT and CDR2 FYEKMQ (reference sequence). This CDR3 region has 15 residues. V was clipped by 1 base and J by 1 base, with 5 bases between them. Full variable domain (remainder filled in from reference TRBV13 and TRBJ2-6): AAGVIQSPRHLIKEKRETATLKCYPIPRHDTVYWYQQGPGQDPQFLISFYEKMQSDKGSIPDRFSAQQFSDYHSELNMSSLELGDSALYFCASSLVQSGANVLTFGAGSRLTVL.

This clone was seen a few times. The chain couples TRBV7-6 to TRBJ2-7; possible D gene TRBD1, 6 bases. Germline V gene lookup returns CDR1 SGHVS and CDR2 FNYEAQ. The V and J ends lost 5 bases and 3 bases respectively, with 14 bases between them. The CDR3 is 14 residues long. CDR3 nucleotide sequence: TGTGCCAGCAGCCCTGGATACAGGGACTACGAGCAGTACTTC. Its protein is CASSPGYRDYEQYF.